This T cell receptor (beta chain) was sequenced in a study of post-analysis software for immune sequencing data. Study overall: Relapsing-remitting, secondary progressive and progressive-relapsing courses of multiple sclerosis were included. Study conclusions and caveats: Significantly lower normalized Chao1 diversity was found in patients with multiple sclerosis relative to controls. Comparison of patients with controls showed 5 or 6 TRBV segments more frequent in patients, TRBV5-6, TRBV5-1 and TRBV20-1 among them.

Unique molecular identifiers were present in the TCR beta cDNA libraries. The T cell input of about 0.9 to 10 million gave about half a million cDNA molecules. TCRdb re-analysed the PCR reads in MiXCR, keeping a single row per CDR3 protein. The sample records about 190,000 distinct CDR3 sequences, roughly 30% being singletons. The CDR3 loop spans 12 amino acids. Note on this clonotype: What it binds is unknown. At one boundary the junction diverges from the germline segment, which might be a read error.

This chain uses TRBV12-3 or TRBV12-4 with TRBJ1-2; D is possibly TRBD1 (5 bases). The sequence derives from a girl aged 2-17 years with multiple sclerosis. Source material: blood. The CDR3 reads CTSSGQGYGYTF. The CDR3 DNA is TGTACCAGCAGCGGCCAGGGTTATGGCTACACCTTC.